This T cell receptor (beta chain) was obtained from a study of blood T cell repertoires in COVID-19. Clones were read by immunoSEQ multiplex PCR, and TCRdb kept only the in-frame ones, dropping some. The sample consists of 200,000 to 250,000 clones, roughly four fifths of them appearing once. Losses at the gene ends were 7 bases for V and 6 bases for J; bases not matched to a gene: 12. The CDR3 length is 15 residues. Germline values: CDR1 SGHAT, CDR2 FQNNGV. Material: peripheral blood. The rearrangement links TRBV11-2 to TRBJ1-1, with 9 bases that match TRBD1. This sequence was found in an older woman with acute or convalescent COVID-19. This CDR3 reads CASTLLPGQGAEAFF. CDR3 bases: TGTGCCAGCACGCTATTACCGGGACAGGGTGCTGAAGCTTTCTTT.